This record looks at one T cell receptor beta chain sequence and its context. Trimming at V came to 1 base and at J to 2 bases, leaving 3 bases not matched to a gene. There are 15 residues in the CDR3. CDR1 SQVTM and CDR2 ANQGSEA come from the germline V gene. The record originates from a study of blood T cell repertoires in COVID-19. Here immunoSEQ multiplex PCR was the method, and the copy in TCRdb shows in-frame clones only, minus some. The table has some 110,000 clones, roughly 76% seen once; the top ten hold 8.5% to 9.5%. The clonotype originates from a woman aged 70-85 years with acute or convalescent COVID-19. Specimen: peripheral blood. The gene calls are TRBV29-1 and TRBJ2-3, with 10 nucleotides matching TRBD2. The CDR3: CSVEGLAGDTDTQYF. The CDR3 bases are TGCAGCGTTGAAGGTCTAGCGGGAGACACAGATACGCAGTATTTT.